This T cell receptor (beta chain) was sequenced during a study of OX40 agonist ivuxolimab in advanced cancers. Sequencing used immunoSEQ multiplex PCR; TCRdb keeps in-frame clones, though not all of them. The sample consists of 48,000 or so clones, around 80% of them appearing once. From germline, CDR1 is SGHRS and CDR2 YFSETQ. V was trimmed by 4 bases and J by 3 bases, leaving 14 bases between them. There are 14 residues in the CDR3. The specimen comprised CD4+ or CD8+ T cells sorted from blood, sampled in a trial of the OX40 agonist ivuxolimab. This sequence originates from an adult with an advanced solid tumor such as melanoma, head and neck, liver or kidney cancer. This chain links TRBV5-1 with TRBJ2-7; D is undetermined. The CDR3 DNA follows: TGCGCCAGCAGCCCGGGTCCAGCTAACTACGAGCAGTACTTC. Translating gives CASSPGPANYEQYF. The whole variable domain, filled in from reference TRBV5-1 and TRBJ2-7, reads KAGVTQTPRYLIKTRGQQVTLSCSPISGHRSVSWYQQTPGQGLQFLFEYFSETQRNKGNFPGRFSGRQFSNSRSEMNVSTLELGDSALYLCASSPGPANYEQYFGPGTRLTVT.